The 22 T cell receptor beta chains listed next were all sequenced from one sample in a study of shared clonotypes between healthy human individuals. CD45RO-negative, CCR7-positively selected cells formed the naive CD8 fraction, excluding terminally differentiated effector memory CD45RA+ cells. Clones were read by immunoSEQ multiplex PCR, and TCRdb kept only the in-frame ones, dropping some. The sample lists 2 million to 2.5 million clones, approximately 94% occurring once. The sequenced sample was naive CD8+ T cells sorted from blood. All receptors derive from a man between 18 and 29 years old in good health.

J is TRBJ1-1 and V is TRBV28; D is undetermined. V was pared by 5 bases and J by 5 bases, with 15 bases between. This CDR3 comprises 14 residues. Germline V gives CDR1 MDHEN, CDR2 SYDVKM. The DNA of the CDR3 is TGTGCCAGCAGTACCTCGGACCCGGGAACTGAAGCTTTCTTT. This gives the protein CASSTSDPGTEAFF. Full variable domain (outside the CDR3, taken from reference TRBV28 and TRBJ1-1): DVKVTQSSRYLVKRTGEKVFLECVQDMDHENMFWYRQDPGLGLRLIYFSYDVKMKEKGDIPEGYSVSREKKERFSLILESASTNQTSMYLCASSTSDPGTEAFFGQGTRLTVV.

The V gene is TRBV27, the J gene TRBJ1-1; D perhaps matches TRBD1 (5 bases). The CDR3 spans 13 residues. Germline CDR1 is MNHEY and CDR2 is SMNVEV (reference sequence). The V end lost 3 bases, the J end lost 7 bases, and 12 bases lay between the germline ends. The CDR3 is CASSFYSTGEAFF. The DNA for the CDR3 is TGTGCCAGCAGTTTTTACTCAACAGGTGAAGCTTTCTTT.

The rearrangement uses TRBV4-1 and TRBJ2-5, with TRBD2 identical over 10 bases. Germline CDR1 and CDR2: MGHRA and YSYEKL. The CDR3 contains 16 residues. V gave up 2 bases and J gave up 5 bases; unmatched junction bases: 8. The CDR3 is CASSQSSGGGGETQYF. DNA of the CDR3: TGCGCCAGCAGCCAATCTAGCGGGGGAGGAGGGGAGACCCAGTACTTC.

The rearrangement joins TRBV6-1 to TRBJ2-7, with no clear D. Germline V lookup: CDR1 MNHNS, CDR2 SASEGT. There are 13 residues in the CDR3. Between the trimmed V and J ends, which lost 2 bases and 3 bases, there was a span of 8 bases. The CDR3 loop reads CASSELDHYEQYF. CDR3 DNA: TGTGCCAGCAGTGAACTAGACCACTACGAGCAGTACTTC.

The rearrangement joins TRBV4-3 to TRBJ2-7, with D unclear. V was cut by 5 bases and J by 5 bases, with 16 bases left in between. The CDR3 length is 14 residues. Germline CDR1 and CDR2: LGHNA and YSLEER. CDR3 bases: TGCGCCAGCAGCACCACGACAAATTCGGACGAGCAGTACTTC. This translates into CASSTTTNSDEQYF.

The chain combines TRBV28 with TRBJ2-1; 9 nucleotides align to TRBD1. After removal of 3 bases from V and 6 bases from J, the junction contained 9 bases not matched to a gene. This CDR3 is 16 amino acids long. Germline V gene sequence: CDR1 MDHEN, CDR2 SYDVKM. The CDR3 region is CASSLLGTGRSNEQFF. The CDR3 DNA follows: TGTGCCAGCAGTTTGTTGGGGACAGGGAGATCCAATGAGCAGTTCTTC.

The rearrangement uses TRBV11-2 and TRBJ1-2; D might be TRBD1 (6 bases). The V gene's germline CDR1 is SGHAT and CDR2 FQNNGV. V was trimmed by 1 base and J by 6 bases, leaving 18 bases between them. CDR3 length: 16 residues. The CDR3 sequence is CASSLVSGDRDNGYTF. In DNA form, the CDR3 reads TGTGCCAGCAGCTTAGTTTCGGGGGACCGGGACAATGGCTACACCTTC.

J is TRBJ2-1 and V is TRBV27; no clear D. Trimming removed 10 bases from V and 7 bases from J, with 8 bases in between. CDR3 length: 10 residues. Germline V CDR1 and CDR2: MNHEY, SMNVEV (reference sequence). As DNA, the CDR3 is TGTGCCACCAGATTGAATGAGCAGTTCTTC. Protein product: CATRLNEQFF.

The table lists this clone with a count of one. The junction differs from germline at one of its ends, possibly a read error. This chain uses TRBV7-7 with TRBJ2-2; D unclear. This CDR3 is built from 13 residues. Germline values: CDR1 SSHAT, CDR2 FNYEAQ (reference sequence). The CDR3 loop reads CASSPSGVRELFF. The CDR3 DNA reads as TGTGCTAGCAGCCCCTCTGGGGTTAGGGAGCTGTTTTTT.

The chain recombines TRBV6-6 with TRBJ1-2; D gene uncertain. The CDR3 covers 12 residues. The germline V gene has CDR1 MNHNY and CDR2 SVGAGI (reference sequence). The V end was cut by 8 bases, the J end by 8 bases, with 15 bases between. The CDR3 DNA reads TGTGCCAGCGGAAGGGTGGGGAGGGGCTACACCTTC. The encoded protein is CASGRVGRGYTF.

On this clone itself: The same CDR3 is also encoded by other DNA sequences in this sample. This chain connects TRBV27 to TRBJ2-3; D is ambiguous. Germline CDR1 reads MNHEY; CDR2 reads SMNVEV (reference sequence). The CDR3 is 14 residues long. V gave up 3 bases and J gave up 2 bases, with 9 bases separating them. The CDR3 protein is CASSFLGSTDTQYF. DNA for the CDR3: TGTGCCAGCAGTTTCCTAGGCTCCACAGATACGCAGTATTTT.

This clone was counted a few times. The gene calls are TRBV5-1 and TRBJ2-7; 7 nucleotides agree with TRBD1. The CDR3 length is 14 residues. The V segment lost 1 base and the J segment 1 base; nucleotides outside the gene matches: 2. Germline CDR1 is SGHRS and CDR2 is YFSETQ. Here the CDR3 reads CASSLMGQSYEQYF. CDR3 nucleotides: TGCGCCAGCAGCTTGATGGGACAGTCCTACGAGCAGTACTTC.

The genes are TRBV25-1 and TRBJ1-2; no reliable D call. Trimming cost V 0 bases and J 3 bases, with 11 bases left between them. CDR3 length: 15 residues. Per the germline V gene, CDR1 is MGHDK and CDR2 is SYGVNS. The CDR3 DNA is TGTGCCAGCAGTGAATATGAGGGTGGTGACTATGGCTACACCTTC. Its protein is CASSEYEGGDYGYTF.

J is TRBJ2-3 and V is TRBV28, with 8 nucleotides matching TRBD1. The V gene end was trimmed by 4 bases and the J gene end by 2 bases; junction bases not matched to a gene: 8. Germline lookup yields CDR1 MDHEN and CDR2 SYDVKM. This CDR3 region has 16 residues. CDR3 loop: CASSSYGTGLTDTQYF. The CDR3 DNA reads TGTGCCAGCAGTTCCTATGGGACAGGACTCACAGATACGCAGTATTTT.

CDR3 sequence: CASNGGTGANTEAFF. The CDR3 DNA is TGTGCCAGCAACGGAGGGACAGGGGCTAACACTGAAGCTTTCTTT. The rearrangement links TRBV6-7 to TRBJ1-1, with 10 bases fitting TRBD1. TRBV6-7 qualifies as an ORF whose function is uncertain. Trimming took 7 bases from V and 2 from J; bases not matched to a gene: 7. This CDR3 has 15 residues.

The V call is TRBV6-5, the J call TRBJ1-1; D may be TRBD1 (5 bases). CDR3 length: 13 residues. CDR1 is MNHEY and CDR2 is SVGAGI in the germline V gene. The V and J ends lost 6 bases and 4 bases respectively, with 12 bases between them. In DNA form, the CDR3 reads TGTGCCAGCAGCTACCAGGGCCCCACTGAAGCTTTCTTT. Translated, it gives CASSYQGPTEAFF.

The J gene is TRBJ2-1, the V gene TRBV6-5; D perhaps matches TRBD2 (5 bases). CDR1 is MNHEY and CDR2 is SVGAGI in the germline V gene. The CDR3 sequence is 13 residues long. V lost 6 bases and J 5 bases, leaving 11 bases between the germline ends. CDR3 nucleotides: TGTGCCAGCAGCACGGACGGGGACAATGAGCAGTTCTTC. Residues: CASSTDGDNEQFF.

This clone was seen just once. The CDR3 DNA follows: TGCGCCAGCAGCCAGGAACCTAGCGGTACTAGGTATGAGCAGTTCTTC. Residues: CASSQEPSGTRYEQFF. The rearrangement links TRBV4-3 to TRBJ2-1, with 7 bases lining up with TRBD2. Trimming at V came to 3 bases and at J to 8 bases, leaving 13 bases not matched to a gene. The V gene's germline CDR1 is LGHNA and CDR2 YSLEER. The CDR3 runs to 16 residues.

CDR3 sequence (DNA): TGTGCCAGCTCACCACCTAGCGGGGAGAACAATGAGCAGTTCTTC. This encodes CASSPPSGENNEQFF. The chain has TRBV18 and TRBJ2-1; TRBD2 matches at 8 bases. The V segment lost 0 bases and the J segment 5 bases; nucleotides outside the gene matches: 3. The CDR3 sequence is 15 residues long. The germline V gene encodes CDR1 KGHSH and CDR2 LQKENI.

The chain employs TRBV6-1 and TRBJ1-1; D may be TRBD1 (5 bases). Trimming shortened V by 2 bases and J by 0 bases, and 10 bases separated the two germline ends. This CDR3 is built from 15 residues. Germline V gene lookup returns CDR1 MNHNS and CDR2 SASEGT. The DNA of the CDR3 is TGTGCCAGCAGTGAAAACGAAGGGGTGAACACTGAAGCTTTCTTT. Its protein is CASSENEGVNTEAFF.

V gene TRBV4-3 combines with J gene TRBJ2-3; D uncertain. Trimming cost V 0 bases and J 4 bases, with 8 bases left between them. The germline CDR1 and CDR2 sequences are LGHNA and YSLEER. This CDR3 comprises 14 residues. In DNA, the CDR3 is TGCGCCAGCAGCCAAGAACACAACGCAGATACGCAGTATTTT. Amino acids: CASSQEHNADTQYF.

The rearrangement links TRBV5-1 to TRBJ2-2; the D gene could be TRBD1 or TRBD2 (5 bases each). The CDR3 totals 16 residues. Trimming stripped 1 base from V and 4 bases from J, with 14 bases between. From germline, CDR1 is SGHRS and CDR2 YFSETQ. The CDR3, as DNA: TGCGCCAGCAGCTTGTGGCCGGGACCGGGCACCGGGGAGCTGTTTTTT. Its translation is CASSLWPGPGTGELFF.